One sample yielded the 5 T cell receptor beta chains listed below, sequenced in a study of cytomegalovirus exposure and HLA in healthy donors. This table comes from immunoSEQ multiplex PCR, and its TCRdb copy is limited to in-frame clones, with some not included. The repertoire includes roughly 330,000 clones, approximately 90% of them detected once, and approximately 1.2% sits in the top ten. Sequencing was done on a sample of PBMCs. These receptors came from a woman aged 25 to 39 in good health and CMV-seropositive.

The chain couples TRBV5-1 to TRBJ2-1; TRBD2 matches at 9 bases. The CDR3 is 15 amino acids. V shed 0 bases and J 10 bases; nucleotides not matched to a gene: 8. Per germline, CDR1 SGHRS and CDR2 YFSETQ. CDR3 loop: CASSLGGLAHQEQFF. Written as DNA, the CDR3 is TGCGCCAGCAGCTTGGGAGGACTAGCGCATCAAGAGCAGTTCTTC.

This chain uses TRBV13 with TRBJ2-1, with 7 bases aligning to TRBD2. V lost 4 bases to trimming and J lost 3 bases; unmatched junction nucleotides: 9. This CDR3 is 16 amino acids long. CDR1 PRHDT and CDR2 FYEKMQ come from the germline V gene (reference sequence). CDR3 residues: CASSSPVGGFYNEQFF. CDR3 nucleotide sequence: TGTGCCAGCAGCTCCCCTGTGGGGGGGTTCTACAATGAGCAGTTCTTC.

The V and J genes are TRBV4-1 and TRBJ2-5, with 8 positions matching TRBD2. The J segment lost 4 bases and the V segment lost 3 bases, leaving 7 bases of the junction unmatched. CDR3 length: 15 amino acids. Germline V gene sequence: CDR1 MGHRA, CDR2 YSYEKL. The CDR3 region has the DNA TGCGCCAGCAGCCATCCCCCCCGGGGGGGAGAGACCCAGTACTTC. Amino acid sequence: CASSHPPRGGETQYF.

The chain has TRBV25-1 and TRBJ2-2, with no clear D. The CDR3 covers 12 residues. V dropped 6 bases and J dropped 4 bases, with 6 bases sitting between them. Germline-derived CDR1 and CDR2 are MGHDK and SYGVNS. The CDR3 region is CASRRSTGELFF. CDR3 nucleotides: TGTGCCAGCAGACGGAGCACCGGGGAGCTGTTTTTT.

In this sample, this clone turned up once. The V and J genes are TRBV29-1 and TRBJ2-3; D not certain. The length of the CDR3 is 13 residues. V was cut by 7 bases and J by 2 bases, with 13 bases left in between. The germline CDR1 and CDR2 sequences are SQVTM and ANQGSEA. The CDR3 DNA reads TGCAGCGGACGAGACTGGATCACAGATACGCAGTATTTT. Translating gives CSGRDWITDTQYF.